This record looks at one T cell receptor beta chain sequence and its context. Its target is unknown. This entry is derived from a study of neoadjuvant anti-PD-1 for oral cavity cancer. Study-wide background: Patients without progression got a fourth dose around day 43.

Notes on the study in general: After neoadjuvant nivolumab, PBMC T cell clonality was significantly higher in non-responders than responders.

Blood libraries mostly used about 0.5 ug genomic DNA, six replicates each. The assay was immunoSEQ multiplex PCR, and TCRdb's table has in-frame clones only and misses some. The repertoire holds 17,000 or so clones, with approximately 70% as singletons. Patients were newly diagnosed with stage II-IVA oral cavity squamous cell carcinoma without prior systemic or radiation treatment. Sequences were derived from PBMCs, sampled before nivolumab (anti-PD-1) treatment. This TCR derives from a person aged 40 to 85 with oral cavity squamous cell carcinoma.

CDR3 in DNA: TGCGCCAGCAGCTTGGCAGGTTCCTACGAGCAGTACTTC. It is translated as CASSLAGSYEQYF. The V and J genes are TRBV5-1 and TRBJ2-7; unclear D gene. CDR3 length equals 13 residues. V was pared by 0 bases and J by 1 base, with 5 bases between. CDR1 and CDR2 (germline): SGHRS, YFSETQ. Together with reference TRBV5-1 and TRBJ2-7, the CDR3 gives the full variable domain: KAGVTQTPRYLIKTRGQQVTLSCSPISGHRSVSWYQQTPGQGLQFLFEYFSETQRNKGNFPGRFSGRQFSNSRSEMNVSTLELGDSALYLCASSLAGSYEQYFGPGTRLTVT.